The subject of this entry is one T cell receptor beta chain. Its antigen is unknown. Per-nucleotide qualities are absent, and no much larger clonotype sits a single base away. The sample originates from a study of CD8+CD57+ T cells in acquired aplastic anemia (dated by TCRdb to between 2017 and 2018). About the study as a whole: Extracted DNA from sorted CD4+ and CD8+ cells averaged approximately 3 ug, ranging from roughly 0.2 to 30 ug. CD8+CD57+ expansion was defined as frequency above the mean frequency observed in healthy subjects.

General findings and caveats noted by the study authors: About 30 CD8+ CDR3 sequences were found to be shared between patients and controls, but these sequences appeared to be highly expressed in patients and within the immunodominant clones of the patients. Patients and healthy controls showed no significant difference in CD8+ Simpson's diversity (P=0.060).

The germline V gene sets CDR1 to MDHEN and CDR2 to SYDVKM. Unmatched junction bases come to 7, with V trimmed by 1 base and J by 5 bases. Counted from cysteine to phenylalanine, this CDR3 has 16 amino acids. CDR3 DNA only is kept here, 48 bases in frame from base 1. Flow cytometry had shown CD8+CD57+ cell expansion in the patients selected for sequencing. Every patient had severe acquired aplastic anemia, diagnosed using the International Study of Aplastic Anemia and Agranulocytosis and Camitta criteria. No therapy had been received by the patients at the time of blood sampling. The study deep-sequenced TCR repertoires of sorted CD4+ and CD8+ blood T cells from severe aplastic anemia patients and healthy subjects. Patients were enrolled under clinicaltrials.gov protocols 00001620, 01623167, 00001397, 00071045, 00081523 and 00961064 in the USA. Ficoll-Paque density gradient centrifugation was used to isolate peripheral blood mononuclear cells. Before DNA extraction, CD4+ and CD8+ T cells were sorted with FACS or magnetic beads.

TCR beta VDJ combination and CDR3 sequence profiling used genomic DNA as the template. An Illumina HiSeq 2000 was the platform used for TCR repertoire sequencing. For the original study's pipeline: Repertoire assessment relied on Simpson's diversity index, CDR3 size and DJ length profiles, and TRBV/TRBJ rearrangement plots. The most abundant DNA sequence in the deep sequencing data was defined as the immunodominant clone. CDR3 amino acid sequences were checked for sharing between subjects and were compared against published repertoires and the VDJdb database. TCRdb reprocessed the public reads (quality trimming at Q25 with fastp, clone calling with MiXCR) and kept in-frame beta chains. Entries are consolidated by CDR3 protein sequence, retaining the most common genes and DNA. V and J calls and clone size were set by TCRdb, not the authors. This sample holds about 120,000 distinct CDR3 sequences; 55% to 60% were observed only once. The top ten hold 25% to 35% of the sample.

This chain joins TRBV28 to TRBJ2-5; TRBD1 matches 10 bases in the middle. Material: sorted CD4+, CD8+, or CD8+CD57+ T cells (not recorded which) from PBMCs. This receptor was obtained from a human donor with aplastic anemia. The CDR3 sequence is CASSLLSTGGSETQYF. In nucleotide form, the sequence is TGTGCCAGCAGTTTATTGTCGACAGGGGGCAGCGAGACCCAGTACTTC.